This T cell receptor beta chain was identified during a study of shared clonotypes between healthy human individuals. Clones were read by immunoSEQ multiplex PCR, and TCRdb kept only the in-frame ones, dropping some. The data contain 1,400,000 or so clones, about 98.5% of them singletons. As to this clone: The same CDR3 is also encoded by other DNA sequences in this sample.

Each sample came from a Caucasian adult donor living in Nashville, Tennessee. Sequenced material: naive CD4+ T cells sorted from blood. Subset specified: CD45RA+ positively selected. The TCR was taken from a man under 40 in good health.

CDR3 protein: CASSLDWNSYEQYF. The CDR3 DNA follows: TGTGCCAGCAGCCTGGACTGGAACTCCTACGAGCAGTACTTC. The chain couples TRBV7-2 to TRBJ2-7, with D perhaps TRBD2 (5 bases). Germline CDR1 is SGHTA and CDR2 is FQGNSA. The length of the CDR3 is 14 residues. V was pared by 5 bases and J by 0 bases, with 11 bases between.